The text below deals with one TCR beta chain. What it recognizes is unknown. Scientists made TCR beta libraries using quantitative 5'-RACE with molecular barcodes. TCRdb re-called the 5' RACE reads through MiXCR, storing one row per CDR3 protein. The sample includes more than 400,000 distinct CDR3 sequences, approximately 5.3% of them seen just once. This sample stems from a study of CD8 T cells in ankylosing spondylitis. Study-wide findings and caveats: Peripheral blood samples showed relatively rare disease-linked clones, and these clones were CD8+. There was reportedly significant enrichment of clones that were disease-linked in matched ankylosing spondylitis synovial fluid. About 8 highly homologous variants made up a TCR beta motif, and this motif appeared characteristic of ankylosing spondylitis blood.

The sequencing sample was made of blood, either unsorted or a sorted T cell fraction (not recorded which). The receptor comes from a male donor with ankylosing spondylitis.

CDR3 region: CASSSPWDRDVTGELFF. In DNA, the CDR3 is TGTGCCAGCAGCTCTCCCTGGGACAGGGATGTCACCGGGGAGCTGTTTTTT. This chain joins TRBV11-2 and TRBJ2-2; 9 bases match TRBD1. The germline V gene encodes CDR1 SGHAT and CDR2 FQNNGV. J gave up 4 bases and V 4 bases, and 10 bases lay outside the gene matches. This CDR3 spans 17 amino acids.